One T cell receptor (beta chain) is described in this entry. Its antigen is unidentified. The sample is drawn from a study of cytomegalovirus exposure and HLA in healthy donors. The CDR3 consists of 16 residues. CDR1 and CDR2 from the germline V gene are SGHAT and FQNNGV. J was trimmed by 3 bases and V by 5 bases; bases with no gene match: 10. With 60 Vbeta and 13 Jbeta primers, the PCR was carried out. Original methodology: It was a later analysis that counted tens of millions of unique TCR beta chains, of which about 10 million were shared. Data came from immunoSEQ multiplex PCR; TCRdb stores just in-frame clones and leaves some out. V, J and clone size derive from that table, while D and trimming were established from the DNA sequence. Of roughly 140,000 clones listed, approximately 79% are singletons. Study observations and caveats: The listing of fewer than 200 TCR beta chains classed them as cytomegalovirus-associated. Analyses of presence/absence relied on an assumption of roughly uniform sequencing depth across donors.

Source material: PBMCs. The gene calls are TRBV11-2 and TRBJ2-1; 7 positions match TRBD2. The source is a female donor in good health and CMV-seronegative. This CDR3 reads CASSPRLAEIYNEQFF. The CDR3 DNA sequence: TGTGCCAGCAGCCCGCGACTAGCCGAAATCTACAATGAGCAGTTCTTC.